The next 19 T cell receptor beta chains were all read from a single sample in a study of T cell changes during pregnancy in multiple sclerosis. The data were produced by immunoSEQ multiplex PCR, yet TCRdb's version contains in-frame clones alone and is incomplete. The sample has about 22,000 clones; 85% to 95% are singletons. Sequenced here: CD8+ T cells from peripheral blood mononuclear cells, sampled in the third trimester of pregnancy. The receptors were gathered from a female donor with multiple sclerosis, enrolled in a pregnancy study.

The V call is TRBV11-3, the J call TRBJ2-3; 7 bases align to TRBD1. The V gene end was trimmed by 5 bases and the J gene end by 4 bases; junction bases not matched to a gene: 12. The germline gives CDR1 SGHNT, CDR2 YENEEA. The CDR3 covers 16 residues. The CDR3 here is CASSKNRGRGADTQYF. As DNA, the CDR3 is TGTGCCAGCAGCAAAAATAGGGGGCGAGGTGCAGATACGCAGTATTTT.

This sequence joins TRBV7-8 and TRBJ2-7; perhaps TRBD2 as D (6 bases). The CDR3 has 13 residues. The V gene lost 5 bases and the J gene lost 5 bases, with 13 bases spanning the gap. Germline V gene lookup returns CDR1 SGHVS and CDR2 FQNEAQ. CDR3 bases: TGTGCCAGCAGCCCGGGGTGGGAGGACGAGCAGTACTTC. The encoded protein is CASSPGWEDEQYF.

The V and J genes are TRBV5-1 and TRBJ2-3; D is perhaps TRBD1 (6 bases). Germline CDR1 reads SGHRS; CDR2 reads YFSETQ. The CDR3 length is 16 residues. V lost 3 bases, J lost 1 base, and 15 bases lay in between. The DNA for the CDR3 is TGCGCCAGCAGCTGGACCGGGACAAATGGCACAGATACGCAGTATTTT. Its translation: CASSWTGTNGTDTQYF.

V and J are TRBV5-1 and TRBJ2-3, with TRBD1 identical over 10 bases. The CDR3 spans 14 residues. Germline V gene sequence: CDR1 SGHRS, CDR2 YFSETQ. Trimming at V came to 2 bases and at J to 4 bases, leaving 1 base not matched to a gene. CDR3 loop: CASSFGQGADTQYF. The CDR3 region has the DNA TGCGCCAGCAGCTTTGGACAGGGGGCAGATACGCAGTATTTT.

This clone was counted a single time. The chain couples TRBV7-9 to TRBJ2-7; 7 bases line up with TRBD2. J lost 1 base, V lost 1 base, and 7 bases had no gene match. The germline CDR1 and CDR2 sequences are SEHNR and FQNEAQ (reference sequence). This CDR3 region has 16 residues. This CDR3 is CASSLGGGSLSYEQYF. In DNA form, the CDR3 reads TGTGCCAGCAGCTTAGGCGGGGGTTCCCTATCCTACGAGCAGTACTTC.

V is TRBV27 and J is TRBJ2-1; 7 bases line up with TRBD1. V was clipped by 0 bases and J by 0 bases; unmatched bases: 5. The CDR3 has 17 residues. In germline, CDR1 is MNHEY, CDR2 SMNVEV (reference sequence). The DNA for the CDR3 is TGTGCCAGCAGTTTATCATGGTGGGACAGCTCCTACAATGAGCAGTTCTTC. Protein: CASSLSWWDSSYNEQFF.

The chain combines TRBV7-9 with TRBJ2-7, with TRBD1 matching 8 bases. The length of the CDR3 is 16 residues. After removal of 5 bases from V and 3 bases from J, the junction contained 12 bases not matched to a gene. The V gene's germline CDR1 is SEHNR and CDR2 FQNEAQ (reference sequence). The CDR3 DNA follows: TGTGCCAGCAGCCTCGACCCGGGACAGGCCCTCTACGAGCAGTACTTC. It codes for CASSLDPGQALYEQYF.

The rearrangement joins TRBV14 to TRBJ2-1; TRBD1 matches 7 bases. Germline V gene sequence: CDR1 SGHDN, CDR2 FVKESK. The CDR3 is 17 residues long. V lost 5 bases to trimming and J lost 8 bases; unmatched junction nucleotides: 18. The CDR3 DNA is TGTGCCAGCAGCGCCCACAGGGGCCGCCGGTCCGTTGATGAGCAGTTCTTC. It codes for CASSAHRGRRSVDEQFF.

The rearrangement uses TRBV11-3 and TRBJ2-1; a possible D gene is TRBD1 (5 bases). V shed 0 bases and J shed 5 bases, with 8 bases lying between them. CDR1 SGHNT and CDR2 YENEEA come from the germline V gene. The CDR3 contains 14 residues. The CDR3 here is CASSLEVGDNEQFF. The DNA for the CDR3 is TGTGCCAGCAGCTTAGAAGTAGGGGACAATGAGCAGTTCTTC.

The genes are TRBV19 and TRBJ2-1; 12 bases fit TRBD2. Unmatched junction bases numbered 10, after V lost 3 bases and J lost 4 bases. Germline V CDR1 and CDR2: LNHDA, SQIVND (reference sequence). The length of the CDR3 is 18 residues. The CDR3 coding sequence is TGTGCCAGTAGTATGAGGCTAGCGGGAGGGCCAAGGTACAATGAGCAGTTCTTC. It encodes CASSMRLAGGPRYNEQFF.

V is TRBV9 and J is TRBJ2-7; D uncertain. Trimming took 0 bases from V and 0 from J, leaving 10 bases between them. The CDR3 has 15 residues. CDR1 SGDLS and CDR2 YYNGEE come from the germline V gene. CDR3 sequence reads: CASSVGGASSYEQYF. CDR3 in DNA: TGTGCCAGCAGCGTAGGAGGCGCAAGCTCCTACGAGCAGTACTTC.

The CDR3 bases are TGTGCCAGCAGCCCGGGGGGCAGACACACTGAAGCTTTCTTT. Encoded protein: CASSPGGRHTEAFF. The V and J genes are TRBV5-6 and TRBJ1-1; a weak D match, TRBD1 (6 bases). Germline values: CDR1 SGHDT, CDR2 YYEEEE. The CDR3 length is 14 residues. V dropped 4 bases and J dropped 3 bases, with 13 bases sitting between them.

This chain joins TRBV19 and TRBJ2-1; no clear D. CDR1 is LNHDA and CDR2 is SQIVND in the germline V gene (reference sequence). This CDR3 has 14 amino acids. With 5 bases removed from V and 0 bases from J, the gap between germline ends came to 8 bases. The CDR3, as DNA: TGTGCCAGTAGTTCAAGGAGCTCCTACAATGAGCAGTTCTTC. Its protein product is CASSSRSSYNEQFF.

A single count supports this clone. CDR3 DNA: TGCGCCAGCAGCTCGGACAGTCCTAATTCACCCCTCCACTTT. It is translated as CASSSDSPNSPLHF. V and J are TRBV5-1 and TRBJ1-6; TRBD1 might be the D (6 bases). CDR1 and CDR2 (germline): SGHRS, YFSETQ. V was trimmed by 3 bases and J by 6 bases, leaving 10 bases between them. The CDR3 has 14 residues.

The gene calls are TRBV4-3 and TRBJ2-7; 10 bases match TRBD1. Per germline, CDR1 LGHNA and CDR2 YSLEER. The CDR3 runs 16 residues. V shed 2 bases and J 3 bases; nucleotides not matched to a gene: 7. The CDR3 nucleotides read TGCGCCAGCAGCCAAAATAGACAGGGGGCCATCTACGAGCAGTACTTC. Translation: CASSQNRQGAIYEQYF.

V usage is TRBV4-1 and J usage is TRBJ2-1, with 7 bases identical to TRBD1. The CDR3 sequence is 15 residues long. Germline values: CDR1 MGHRA, CDR2 YSYEKL. With V trimmed by 2 bases and J by 8 bases, 9 bases remained unmatched. CDR3 in DNA: TGCGCCAGCAGCCAACTACCGGGACAGCTTCATGAGCAGTTCTTC. Protein sequence: CASSQLPGQLHEQFF.

The chain recombines TRBV2 with TRBJ2-3; 8 bases align to TRBD2. The CDR3 is 15 amino acids. V shed 6 bases, J shed 4 bases, and the junction held 9 bases outside the gene matches. Germline V lookup: CDR1 SNHLY, CDR2 FYNNEI. The CDR3 DNA follows: TGTGCCAGCAGGGTTTCGGCGGGGGGCGCAGATACGCAGTATTTT. Translating gives CASRVSAGGADTQYF. Drawing the rest from reference TRBV2 and TRBJ2-3, the complete variable domain is EPEVTQTPSHQVTQMGQEVILRCVPISNHLYFYWYRQILGQKVEFLVSFYNNEISEKSEIFDDQFSVERPDGSNFTLKIRSTKLEDSAMYFCASRVSAGGADTQYFGPGTRLTVL.

The chain is built from TRBV13 and TRBJ2-7, with D uncertain. This CDR3 is 13 amino acids long. Per germline, CDR1 PRHDT and CDR2 FYEKMQ (reference sequence). V lost 2 bases to trimming and J lost 3 bases, with 8 bases between them. This CDR3 reads CASSLRGYYEQYF. DNA of the CDR3: TGTGCCAGCAGCTTACGAGGTTACTACGAGCAGTACTTC.

This chain uses TRBV18 with TRBJ1-2; D call uncertain. The germline V gene has CDR1 KGHSH and CDR2 LQKENI. The length of the CDR3 is 14 residues. V lost 4 bases, J lost 7 bases, and 16 bases lay in between. The CDR3 coding sequence is TGTGCCAGCTCACTAAGTAGCCTCGACGGTGGCTACACCTTC. It specifies CASSLSSLDGGYTF.